These 10 T cell receptor beta chains share one sample of origin, sequenced in a study of T cells in localized non-small cell lung cancer. Sequenced by immunoSEQ multiplex PCR; TCRdb stores in-frame clones only, minus some. The sample consists of 28,000 or so clones, about 87% of them appearing once. The source was peripheral blood, collected before any cancer treatment. The receptors come from a male donor at least 60 years old with stage I lung adenocarcinoma.

V usage is TRBV6-1 and J usage is TRBJ2-1; tentative D call: TRBD1 (6 bases). In germline, CDR1 is MNHNS, CDR2 SASEGT. The CDR3 runs 14 residues. V was trimmed by 4 bases and J by 12 bases, leaving 19 bases between them. The DNA of the CDR3 is TGTGCCAGCAGTGCAAATTCGGGCTCAGGGGCGCAGTTCTTC. Its protein is CASSANSGSGAQFF.

The chain has TRBV5-6 and TRBJ2-3; TRBD1 matches 7 bases. V lost 4 bases, J lost 7 bases, and 9 bases stayed unmatched. The CDR3 covers 14 residues. Per the germline V gene, CDR1 is SGHDT and CDR2 is YYEEEE. This CDR3 is CASSPWTGEYTQYF. CDR3 bases: TGTGCCAGCAGCCCCTGGACAGGTGAATATACGCAGTATTTT.

The chain recombines TRBV30 with TRBJ1-1; possible D gene TRBD1, 6 bases. V gave up 0 bases and J gave up 6 bases, with 17 bases separating them. This CDR3 is 15 amino acids long. Germline loops: CDR1 GTSNPN, CDR2 SVGIG (reference sequence). The CDR3 is CAWSVVGSGAAEAFF. CDR3 in DNA: TGTGCCTGGAGTGTAGTGGGTTCAGGGGCGGCTGAAGCTTTCTTT.

The chain combines TRBV29-1 with TRBJ2-3, with TRBD2 matching 7 bases. With 7 bases clipped from V and 0 bases from J, the junction kept 4 bases outside the gene matches. CDR3 size: 13 residues. Germline V gives CDR1 SQVTM, CDR2 ANQGSEA. CDR3 region: CSASGISTDTQYF. CDR3 DNA: TGCAGCGCCAGCGGGATTAGCACAGATACGCAGTATTTT.

The chain joins TRBV13 to TRBJ1-2, with 8 nucleotides matching TRBD1. This CDR3 region has 14 residues. V trimming: 5 bases; J trimming: 4 bases; junction bases outside the gene matches: 6. CDR1 is PRHDT, CDR2 FYEKMQ, per germline (reference sequence). The CDR3, as DNA: TGTGCCAGCAGCCCCGGACAGGGAGCCTATGGCTACACCTTC. Translation gives CASSPGQGAYGYTF.

V and J are TRBV6-5 and TRBJ2-1, with 8 bases lining up with TRBD1. CDR1 is MNHEY, CDR2 SVGAGI, per germline. Trimming took 4 bases from V and 5 from J; bases not matched to a gene: 4. This CDR3 has 14 amino acids. This chain's CDR3 is CASSSGGAHNEQFF. As DNA, the CDR3 is TGTGCCAGCAGTTCAGGGGGCGCCCACAATGAGCAGTTCTTC.

This chain connects TRBV19 to TRBJ1-5; TRBD1 matches 7 bases. CDR3 length: 15 residues. Germline lookup yields CDR1 LNHDA and CDR2 SQIVND (reference sequence). Trimming at V came to 3 bases and at J to 7 bases, leaving 9 bases not matched to a gene. The CDR3 loop reads CASSIERGRGQPQHF. Here the CDR3 DNA reads TGTGCCAGTAGTATTGAAAGGGGGCGAGGGCAGCCCCAGCATTTT.

The chain has TRBV28 and TRBJ1-1; D is undetermined. CDR1 MDHEN and CDR2 SYDVKM come from the germline V gene. V was clipped by 5 bases and J by 9 bases, with 19 bases between them. This CDR3 has 14 amino acids. The CDR3 spells CASSDYSAPKQAFF. The CDR3 coding sequence is TGTGCCAGCAGTGACTACAGTGCCCCAAAACAAGCTTTCTTT. Supplemented by reference TRBV28 and TRBJ1-1, the full variable domain reads DVKVTQSSRYLVKRTGEKVFLECVQDMDHENMFWYRQDPGLGLRLIYFSYDVKMKEKGDIPEGYSVSREKKERFSLILESASTNQTSMYLCASSDYSAPKQAFFGQGTRLTVV.

The V call is TRBV4-2, the J call TRBJ2-2, with 14 positions matching TRBD2. The CDR3 length is 18 residues. Per the germline V gene, CDR1 is LGHNA and CDR2 is YNFKEQ. With V trimmed by 3 bases and J by 3 bases, 6 bases remained unmatched. The CDR3 sequence: CASSHQTSGGADTGELFF. In DNA form, the CDR3 reads TGTGCCAGCAGCCACCAGACTAGCGGGGGGGCGGACACCGGGGAGCTGTTTTTT.

The chain uses TRBV7-3 and TRBJ1-1; maybe TRBD1 (6 bases). Germline V gene sequence: CDR1 SGHTA, CDR2 FQGTGA. This CDR3 is 15 amino acids long. Trimming removed 7 bases at V and 3 bases at J, with 18 bases between. CDR3: CASTLWGAPDTEAFF. CDR3 in DNA: TGTGCCAGCACCCTATGGGGGGCGCCGGACACTGAAGCTTTCTTT.